The TCR beta chain described here comes from a study of T cells in localized non-small cell lung cancer. General observations from the study: Measurement of T cell clonality placed uninvolved adjacent lung highest, above the level in tumor. Only one tumor region was sequenced, so heterogeneity remains possible. Longer overall survival was associated with a higher density of T cells in the blood. There were a median roughly 60 of the top 100 tumor clones appearing in adjacent lung.

As for this clone: Its specificity is unknown.

Trimming at V came to 5 bases and at J to 4 bases, leaving 1 base not matched to a gene. CDR1 MNHEY and CDR2 SMNVEV come from the germline V gene (reference sequence). The CDR3 spans 13 residues. TCRdb's copy holds only in-frame clones and misses some; the assay was immunoSEQ multiplex PCR. This table holds approximately 33,000 clones, roughly 85% found once. The sequencing used peripheral blood, collected before any cancer treatment. The clonotype was recovered from a woman aged 40-75 years with stage I lung adenocarcinoma. This rearrangement joins TRBV27 to TRBJ1-3, with 8 bases aligning to TRBD1. The DNA for the CDR3 is TGTGCCAGCAGTCGGACAGGGGGAAACACCATATATTTT. It is translated as CASSRTGGNTIYF.